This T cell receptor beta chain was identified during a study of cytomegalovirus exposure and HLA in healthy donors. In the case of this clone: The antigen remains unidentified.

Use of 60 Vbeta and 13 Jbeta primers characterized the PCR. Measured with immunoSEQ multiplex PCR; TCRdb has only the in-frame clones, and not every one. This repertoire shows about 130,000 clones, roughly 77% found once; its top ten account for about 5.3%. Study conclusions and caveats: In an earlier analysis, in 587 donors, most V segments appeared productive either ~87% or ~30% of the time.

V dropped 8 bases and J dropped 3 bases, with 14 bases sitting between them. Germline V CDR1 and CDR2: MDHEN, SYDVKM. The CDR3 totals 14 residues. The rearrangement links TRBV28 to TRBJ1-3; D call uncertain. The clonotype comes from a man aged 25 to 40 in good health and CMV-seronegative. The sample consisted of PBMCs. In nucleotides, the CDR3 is TGTGCCAGCTCCCTAGCGGAGGGTGGAAACACCATATATTTT. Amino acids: CASSLAEGGNTIYF.